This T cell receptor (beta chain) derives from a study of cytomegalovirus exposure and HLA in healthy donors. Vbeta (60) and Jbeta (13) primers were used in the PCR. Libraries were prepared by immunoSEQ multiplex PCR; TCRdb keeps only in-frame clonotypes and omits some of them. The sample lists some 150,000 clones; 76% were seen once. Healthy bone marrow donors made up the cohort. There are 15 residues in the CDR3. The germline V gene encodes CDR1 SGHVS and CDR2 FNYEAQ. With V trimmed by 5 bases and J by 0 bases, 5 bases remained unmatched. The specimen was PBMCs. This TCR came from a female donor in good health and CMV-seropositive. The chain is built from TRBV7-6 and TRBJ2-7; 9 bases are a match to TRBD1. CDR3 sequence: CASSLGQGSSYEQYF. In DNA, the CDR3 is TGTGCCAGCAGCCTCGGACAGGGGAGCTCCTACGAGCAGTACTTC.